Shown below are 7 T cell receptor beta chains from a single sample sequenced in a study of T cell changes during pregnancy in multiple sclerosis. The data were produced by immunoSEQ multiplex PCR, yet TCRdb's version contains in-frame clones alone and is incomplete. The repertoire holds approximately 88,000 clones, with about 95% as singletons. The material was peripheral blood, obtained in the second trimester of pregnancy. Receptors originate from a female donor with multiple sclerosis, enrolled in a pregnancy study.

This clone appeared once. The rearrangement joins TRBV5-1 to TRBJ2-7, with a possible D match to TRBD1 (6 bases). The germline V and J ends were trimmed by 4 bases and 4 bases, with 15 bases remaining between them. The length of the CDR3 is 14 residues. Germline V gene sequence: CDR1 SGHRS, CDR2 YFSETQ. This CDR3 is CASSLRTELYEQYF. The CDR3 DNA sequence: TGCGCCAGCAGCCTCCGGACAGAGCTATACGAGCAGTACTTC.

This chain joins TRBV19 and TRBJ1-5; D is possibly TRBD1 (6 bases). The CDR3 is 17 residues long. The V end lost 3 bases, the J end lost 1 base, and 16 bases lay between the germline ends. The germline V gene has CDR1 LNHDA and CDR2 SQIVND (reference sequence). The CDR3 spells CASSILQGLGSNQPQHF. DNA for the CDR3: TGTGCCAGTAGTATTCTGCAGGGGCTAGGCAGCAATCAGCCCCAGCATTTT.

The V gene is TRBV11-2, the J gene TRBJ2-3, with D possibly matching TRBD1 (5 bases). V lost 5 bases and J 2 bases, leaving 11 bases between the germline ends. This CDR3 has 14 residues. Germline V gene data show CDR1 as SGHAT and CDR2 as FQNNGV. CDR3 coding DNA: TGTGCCAGCAGCCTCCGACAGACCACAGATACGCAGTATTTT. The encoded protein is CASSLRQTTDTQYF.

The genes are TRBV19 and TRBJ2-3; 11 bases agree with TRBD2. Germline V gene sequence: CDR1 LNHDA, CDR2 SQIVND (reference sequence). With V trimmed by 7 bases and J by 2 bases, 17 bases remained unmatched. CDR3 size: 19 residues. The CDR3 DNA reads as TGTGCCAGTACCCCGCAGGCTCCGGGACTAGCGGCATTCACAGATACGCAGTATTTT. Translated: CASTPQAPGLAAFTDTQYF. The variable domain in full, completed from reference TRBV19 and TRBJ2-3, reads DGGITQSPKYLFRKEGQNVTLSCEQNLNHDAMYWYRQDPGQGLRLIYYSQIVNDFQKGDIAEGYSVSREKKESFPLTVTSAQKNPTAFYLCASTPQAPGLAAFTDTQYFGPGTRLTVL.

The DNA for the CDR3 is TGTGCCAGCAGGGAGGGGGGGGAAGTCTATGGCTACACCTTC. Residues: CASREGGEVYGYTF. This sequence joins TRBV7-2 and TRBJ1-2; possibly TRBD1 for D (6 bases). Germline-derived CDR1 and CDR2 are SGHTA and FQGNSA. V lost 6 bases to trimming and J lost 4 bases, with 15 bases between them. The CDR3 has 14 amino acids.

The chain employs TRBV5-4 and TRBJ1-1, with 7 bases matching TRBD1. CDR1 and CDR2 (germline): SGHNT, YYREEE (reference sequence). This CDR3 is built from 11 residues. V lost 3 bases, J lost 11 bases, and 4 bases stayed unmatched. CDR3: CASSSTGVAFF. CDR3 sequence (DNA): TGTGCCAGCAGCTCAACAGGGGTTGCTTTCTTT.

The chain couples TRBV27 to TRBJ2-2, with TRBD2 matching 8 bases. Unmatched junction bases numbered 7, after V lost 3 bases and J lost 13 bases. CDR1 and CDR2 from the germline V gene are MNHEY and SMNVEV (reference sequence). The length of the CDR3 is 13 residues. The CDR3 nucleotides read TGTGCCAGCAGTTTTACGGCGGGAGGTGTGCTGTTTTTT. Translated: CASSFTAGGVLFF.